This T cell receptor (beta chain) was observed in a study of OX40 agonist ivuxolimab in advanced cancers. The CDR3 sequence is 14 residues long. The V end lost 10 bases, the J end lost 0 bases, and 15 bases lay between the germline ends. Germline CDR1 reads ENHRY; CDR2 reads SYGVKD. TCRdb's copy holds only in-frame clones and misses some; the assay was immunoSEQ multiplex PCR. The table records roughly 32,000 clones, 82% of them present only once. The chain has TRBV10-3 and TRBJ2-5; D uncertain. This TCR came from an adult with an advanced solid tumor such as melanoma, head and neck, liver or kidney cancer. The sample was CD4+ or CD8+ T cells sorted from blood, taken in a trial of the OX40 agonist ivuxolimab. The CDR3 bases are TGTGCCACCGGAAAAGGGTCCGACCAAGAGACCCAGTACTTC. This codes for CATGKGSDQETQYF.